These 2 T cell receptor beta chains share one sample of origin, sequenced in a study of CXCR3-negative and CXCR3-positive naive CD8 T cells. 5' RACE that incorporated UMI labels was used to prepare the TRB cDNA libraries. Following a re-call of the 5' RACE reads, TCRdb has one entry per CDR3 protein and lacks DNA. This specimen shows approximately 48,000 distinct CDR3 sequences; the ten leading clones hold 0.56%. Their antigens remain unidentified. Overall study results and limits: CXCR3-positive naive cells had TRB CDR3s that were more hydrophobic than CXCR3-negative naive cells had.

The sample taken for sequencing was naive CXCR3+ CD8+ T cells from blood. Subset in this sample: CD45RO-CCR7+CD27+CD95- naive CD8+ T cells expressing CXCR3 (TNR3+). Receptor source: a human donor in good health. Some clones in this sample may be carry-over from other donors' samples.

The genes are TRBV19 and TRBJ2-2; TCRdb selects TRBD1, and the lack of DNA leaves this call unchecked. CDR1 and CDR2 (germline): LNHDA, SQIVND (reference sequence). CDR3 size: 15 residues. CDR3 residues: CASSLSTGLAGELFF.

This sequence joins TRBV5-6 and TRBJ1-5. CDR1 and CDR2 (germline): SGHDT, YYEEEE. This CDR3 has 14 amino acids. The chain's CDR3 is CASSLGYSNQPQHF.